The 30 T cell receptor beta chains in this list originate from one sample, sequenced in a study of patients and donors after allogeneic stem cell transplantation. MiXCR, applied by TCRdb to the RT-PCR reads, yields one record per CDR3 protein. In the table there are fewer than 250,000 distinct CDR3 sequences, around an eighth of which are singletons. The specimen was blood, either unsorted or a sorted T cell fraction (not recorded which). Receptor source: a human donor who was either an allogeneic HSCT recipient or a stem cell or donor lymphocyte infusion donor (not recorded which). It is not recorded whose cells these are; they may come from a transplant donor.

A single count supports this clonotype. The chain couples TRBV2 to TRBJ1-4; no definite D call. CDR3 size: 12 residues. CDR1 SNHLY and CDR2 FYNNEI come from the germline V gene. Trimming cost V 9 bases and J 6 bases, with 11 bases left between them. The CDR3 DNA reads TGTGCCAGTGCGCTGGTTTATGAAAAACTGTTTTTT. Translated: CASALVYEKLFF.

The genes are TRBV7-2 and TRBJ1-1; a possible D gene is TRBD1 (6 bases). The V end was cut by 3 bases, the J end by 0 bases, with 11 bases between. This CDR3 spans 15 amino acids. Germline CDR1 reads SGHTA; CDR2 reads FQGNSA. The CDR3 loop reads CASSFNGDMNTEAFF. CDR3 coding DNA: TGTGCCAGCAGCTTTAACGGGGACATGAACACTGAAGCTTTCTTT. Using reference TRBV7-2 and TRBJ1-1 for the parts outside the CDR3, the full variable domain is GAGVSQSPSNKVTEKGKDVELRCDPISGHTALYWYRQSLGQGLEFLIYFQGNSAPDKSGLPSDRFSAERTGGSVSTLTIQRTQQEDSAVYLCASSFNGDMNTEAFFGQGTRLTVV.

This clonotype turned up a few times. The V and J genes are TRBV10-3 and TRBJ2-3, with D possibly TRBD1 on 5 matching bases. Germline assignment: CDR1 ENHRY and CDR2 SYGVKD. CDR3 length: 15 amino acids. Trimming removed 4 bases at V and 3 bases at J, with 14 bases between. CDR3 protein: CAISAGDSQTDTQYF. The DNA of the CDR3 is TGTGCCATCAGTGCCGGTGACAGCCAAACAGATACGCAGTATTTT.

This clonotype was detected a few times. This sequence joins TRBV30 and TRBJ1-1; weak D call: TRBD1 (5 bases). The CDR3 consists of 15 residues. Germline V gene sequence: CDR1 GTSNPN, CDR2 SVGIG (reference sequence). With 0 bases removed from V and 5 bases from J, the gap between germline ends came to 16 bases. The CDR3: CAWSVRKGYVTEAFF. As DNA, the CDR3 is TGTGCCTGGAGTGTACGAAAGGGGTATGTGACTGAAGCTTTCTTT.

The chain employs TRBV10-3 and TRBJ1-4; possibly TRBD1 for D (6 bases). The V end was cut by 6 bases, the J end by 3 bases, with 17 bases between. Germline V gene sequence: CDR1 ENHRY, CDR2 SYGVKD. This CDR3 is built from 16 residues. The CDR3 loop reads CAIRGPSGAANEKLFF. For the CDR3, the DNA is TGTGCCATCAGGGGCCCTTCAGGGGCGGCTAATGAAAAACTGTTTTTT.

The table lists this clonotype with a few counts. The chain uses TRBV2 and TRBJ2-7; D may be TRBD1 (6 bases). The CDR3 totals 13 residues. V dropped 7 bases and J dropped 4 bases, with 14 bases sitting between them. Germline V CDR1 and CDR2: SNHLY, FYNNEI. This CDR3 is CASTLEQGYEQYF. CDR3 nucleotides: TGTGCCAGCACTCTCGAACAGGGTTACGAGCAGTACTTC.

There are many counts of this clonotype. The V gene is TRBV14, the J gene TRBJ1-2; unclear D gene. The V end was cut by 3 bases, the J end by 7 bases, with 9 bases between. There are 12 residues in the CDR3. Germline V gene lookup returns CDR1 SGHDN and CDR2 FVKESK. Written as DNA, the CDR3 is TGTGCCAGCAGCCACGGACGTGGTGGCTACACCTTC. This translates into CASSHGRGGYTF. The full variable domain, with the rest looked up from reference TRBV14 and TRBJ1-2, is EAGVTQFPSHSVIEKGQTVTLRCDPISGHDNLYWYRRVMGKEIKFLLHFVKESKQDESGMPNNRFLAERTGGTYSTLKVQPAELEDSGVYFCASSHGRGGYTFGSGTRLTVV.

This clonotype was counted only a few times. This chain links TRBV12-3 or TRBV12-4 with TRBJ2-1, with a possible D match to TRBD2 (6 bases). This CDR3 has 16 residues. The V end was cut by 6 bases, the J end by 7 bases, with 22 bases between. The CDR3 region has the DNA TGTGCCAGCAGCTCGGGAGAATTCGGACTCCGGAATGAGCAGTTCTTC. It translates to CASSSGEFGLRNEQFF.

This clonotype was counted only a few times. The V gene is TRBV5-1, the J gene TRBJ2-7, with 12 bases identical to TRBD2. Germline values: CDR1 SGHRS, CDR2 YFSETQ. Trimming at V came to 2 bases and at J to 2 bases, leaving 2 bases not matched to a gene. The CDR3 consists of 15 residues. The CDR3 spells CASSFRTSGAYEQYF. The CDR3 DNA is TGCGCCAGCAGCTTTCGGACTAGCGGGGCCTACGAGCAGTACTTC.

V is TRBV5-1 and J is TRBJ2-7; a possible D gene is TRBD2 (6 bases). Germline CDR1 reads SGHRS; CDR2 reads YFSETQ. The CDR3 is made up of 13 amino acids. The ends were cut back, 2 bases at V and 5 bases at J, with 11 bases in the middle. Here the CDR3 reads CASSFRGTDEQYF. In DNA form, the CDR3 reads TGCGCCAGCAGCTTCCGGGGGACCGACGAGCAGTACTTC.

The rearrangement joins TRBV10-3 to TRBJ1-4, with D tentatively TRBD1 (5 bases). V lost 11 bases and J lost 4, with 14 bases in between. The germline V gene encodes CDR1 ENHRY and CDR2 SYGVKD. The CDR3 spans 13 residues. The CDR3: CASGPQSNEKLFF. CDR3 DNA sequence: TGTGCCTCGGGACCCCAGAGTAATGAAAAACTGTTTTTT.

This clonotype has ten or more counts. The chain combines TRBV5-1 with TRBJ2-5; 8 positions agree with TRBD1. J gave up 5 bases and V 2 bases, and 5 bases lay outside the gene matches. The germline V gene encodes CDR1 SGHRS and CDR2 YFSETQ. The CDR3 consists of 14 residues. CDR3 nucleotides: TGCGCCAGCAGCTTAACAGGGGGTGAGGAGACCCAGTACTTC. It encodes CASSLTGGEETQYF.

V usage is TRBV4-3 and J usage is TRBJ1-2, with D uncertain. The CDR3 is 14 residues long. The germline V and J ends were trimmed by 0 bases and 1 base, with 6 bases remaining between them. The germline V gene has CDR1 LGHNA and CDR2 YSLEER. This CDR3 is CASSQEEGNYGYTF. The CDR3 nucleotides read TGCGCCAGCAGCCAAGAGGAGGGTAACTATGGCTACACCTTC.

This clonotype was detected only a few times. This chain connects TRBV4-2 to TRBJ1-2; 8 positions agree with TRBD1. The CDR3 covers 16 residues. The germline CDR1 and CDR2 sequences are LGHNA and YNFKEQ. V dropped 0 bases and J dropped 8; count of bases not matched to a gene: 11. CDR3 DNA sequence: TGTGCCAGCAGCCAAGATAACCAGGGGGCGGCGTTGGGCTACACCTTC. Amino acid sequence: CASSQDNQGAALGYTF.

The rearrangement joins TRBV7-3 to TRBJ2-1; 12 bases are a match to TRBD2. CDR3 length: 12 amino acids. Germline-derived CDR1 and CDR2 are SGHTA and FQGTGA. The junction had 2 bases not matched to a gene; V was cut back by 4 bases and J by 13 bases. This chain's CDR3 is CASSSSGREQFF. CDR3 in DNA: TGTGCCAGCAGCTCTAGCGGGAGGGAACAGTTCTTC.

This sequence joins TRBV29-1 and TRBJ2-3; no reliable D call. The length of the CDR3 is 13 residues. From germline, CDR1 is SQVTM and CDR2 ANQGSEA. The ends were cut back, 5 bases at V and 1 base at J, with 10 bases in the middle. CDR3 DNA sequence: TGCAGCGTTCCTTATCAGGGCACAGATACGCAGTATTTT. This codes for CSVPYQGTDTQYF.

There are a few counts of this clonotype. The chain combines TRBV5-5 with TRBJ1-1; D may be TRBD1 (6 bases). The germline V gene encodes CDR1 SGHKS and CDR2 YYEKEE (reference sequence). V was clipped by 1 base and J by 0 bases, with 13 bases between them. CDR3 length: 16 residues. The CDR3 sequence is CASSLWSGAMNTEAFF. The CDR3, as DNA: TGTGCCAGCAGCTTGTGGTCAGGGGCTATGAACACTGAAGCTTTCTTT.

This clonotype turned up a few times. The CDR3 DNA reads TGCAGCGTTGTACTCTACGAGCAGTACTTC. Its protein is CSVVLYEQYF. The rearrangement joins TRBV29-1 to TRBJ2-7; D not certain. The ends were cut back, 4 bases at V and 3 bases at J, with 4 bases in the middle. The CDR3 covers 10 residues. In germline, CDR1 is SQVTM, CDR2 ANQGSEA.

By its share, this clonotype is medium-sized. The chain joins TRBV5-1 to TRBJ1-1, with a weak D call TRBD1 (6 bases). Looked up from germline, CDR1 is SGHRS and CDR2 is YFSETQ. The length of the CDR3 is 15 residues. V was trimmed by 7 bases and J by 2 bases, leaving 18 bases between them. CDR3 nucleotides: TGCGCCAGCCGCTCGCATGGGGGCCCTAACACTGAAGCTTTCTTT. Encoded protein: CASRSHGGPNTEAFF.

The table lists this clonotype with many counts. The CDR3 region is CASSRNRIEAFF. For the CDR3, the DNA is TGTGCCAGCAGCCGGAACAGGATTGAAGCTTTCTTT. The chain uses TRBV6-5 and TRBJ1-1, with D maybe TRBD1 (5 bases). CDR1 and CDR2 from the germline V gene are MNHEY and SVGAGI. The V end lost 6 bases, the J end lost 7 bases, and 12 bases lay between the germline ends. This CDR3 region has 12 residues.

This clonotype came up a few times. The chain couples TRBV6-6 to TRBJ2-1; 8 positions match TRBD2. The CDR3 covers 13 residues. Germline V gives CDR1 MNHNY, CDR2 SVGAGI (reference sequence). V was clipped by 8 bases and J by 7 bases; unmatched bases: 7. CDR3 nucleotides: TGTGCCAGCCTACGCGGGGGGTCTAATGAGCAGTTCTTC. It yields the protein CASLRGGSNEQFF.

This clonotype turned up a few times. J is TRBJ2-3 and V is TRBV7-2; perhaps TRBD1 as D (5 bases). This CDR3 comprises 15 residues. CDR1 is SGHTA and CDR2 is FQGNSA in the germline V gene. Trimming left V 2 bases short and J 3 bases short, with 12 bases between. The CDR3 sequence: CASSLQGGRTDTQYF. CDR3 nucleotide sequence: TGTGCCAGCAGCTTACAGGGTGGAAGAACAGATACGCAGTATTTT.

Only a few counts were recorded for this clonotype. This sequence joins TRBV20-1 and TRBJ1-2, with TRBD1 as a possible D gene (6 bases). The CDR3 covers 12 residues. Germline V gene lookup returns CDR1 DFQATT and CDR2 SNEGSKA (reference sequence). Trimming stripped 4 bases from V and 2 bases from J, with 8 bases between. This CDR3 is CSAKGGNYGYTF. The CDR3 DNA reads as TGCAGTGCTAAGGGGGGGAACTATGGCTACACCTTC.

This clonotype was detected ten times or more. V and J are TRBV20-1 and TRBJ2-5; TRBD2 aligns across 10 bases. The CDR3 spans 14 residues. Germline CDR1 reads DFQATT; CDR2 reads SNEGSKA (reference sequence). The trim removed 3 bases at V and 2 bases at J, leaving 3 bases unmatched. CDR3 protein: CSASLLAGQETQYF. CDR3 bases: TGCAGTGCTAGTCTACTAGCGGGACAAGAGACCCAGTACTTC.

The chain is built from TRBV30 and TRBJ1-6; D not certain. V lost 0 bases, J lost 4 bases, and 7 bases lay in between. Germline CDR1 reads GTSNPN; CDR2 reads SVGIG (reference sequence). This CDR3 has 14 amino acids. For the CDR3, the DNA is TGTGCCTGGAGTGTAGGGCAGTATAATTCACCCCTCCACTTT. Translation: CAWSVGQYNSPLHF.

This clonotype was seen at least ten times. V gene TRBV4-1 combines with J gene TRBJ1-4, with 8 bases identical to TRBD1. J gave up 7 bases and V 0 bases, and 10 bases lay outside the gene matches. This CDR3 has 17 amino acids. The germline gives CDR1 MGHRA, CDR2 YSYEKL. DNA of the CDR3: TGCGCCAGCAGCCAAGAGAGCAGGGGGCTATCGTTTGAAAAACTGTTTTTT. It yields the protein CASSQESRGLSFEKLFF.

The V gene is TRBV25-1, the J gene TRBJ1-1; D possibly corresponds to TRBD1 (6 bases). Between the trimmed V and J ends, which lost 10 bases and 7 bases, there was a span of 22 bases. Looked up from germline, CDR1 is MGHDK and CDR2 is SYGVNS. The CDR3 has 14 amino acids. DNA for the CDR3: TGTGCCACCAAGGGGGAGGGGTCCCATGGTGAAGCTTTCTTT. Protein sequence: CATKGEGSHGEAFF.

The V and J genes are TRBV20-1 and TRBJ1-4; tentatively, D is TRBD1 (5 bases). Germline V gene sequence: CDR1 DFQATT, CDR2 SNEGSKA (reference sequence). V dropped 6 bases and J dropped 5 bases, with 19 bases sitting between them. The CDR3 consists of 15 residues. Written as DNA, the CDR3 is TGCAGTGCCCCCCCAAACGTGGGGGGGAATGAAAAACTGTTTTTT. It encodes CSAPPNVGGNEKLFF.

This clonotype is medium-sized by share. CDR3 in DNA: TGCGCCAGCAGCTTGGAGTTACGGGGCGGCACTGAAAAACTGTTTTTT. This gives the protein CASSLELRGGTEKLFF. The rearrangement joins TRBV5-1 to TRBJ1-4; tentatively, D is TRBD1 (5 bases). Trimming left V 0 bases short and J 7 bases short, with 16 bases between. This CDR3 is built from 16 residues. Germline V gene sequence: CDR1 SGHRS, CDR2 YFSETQ.

The V call is TRBV5-1, the J call TRBJ2-7; D may match TRBD1 or TRBD2 (5 bases each). Germline values: CDR1 SGHRS, CDR2 YFSETQ. The CDR3 runs 14 residues. Trimming removed 3 bases at V and 7 bases at J, with 17 bases between. CDR3 residues: CASSYSGTEAEQYF. CDR3 DNA sequence: TGCGCCAGCAGCTACTCCGGGACCGAAGCGGAGCAGTACTTC.